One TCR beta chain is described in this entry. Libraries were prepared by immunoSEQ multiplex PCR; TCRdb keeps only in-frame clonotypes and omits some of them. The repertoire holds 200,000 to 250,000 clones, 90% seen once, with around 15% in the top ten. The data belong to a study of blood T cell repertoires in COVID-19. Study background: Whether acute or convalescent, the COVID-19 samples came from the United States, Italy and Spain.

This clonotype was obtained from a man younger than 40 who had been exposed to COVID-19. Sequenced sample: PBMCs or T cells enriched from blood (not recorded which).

CDR3 nucleotides: TGTGCCAGCAGTGGGGCCAGGGCCTTCTCTGGAAACACCATATATTTT. Its translation: CASSGARAFSGNTIYF. The chain couples TRBV25-1 to TRBJ1-3, with a weak D call TRBD1 (5 bases). V lost 4 bases and J lost 0, with 13 bases in between. Germline assignment: CDR1 MGHDK and CDR2 SYGVNS. The CDR3 totals 16 residues.